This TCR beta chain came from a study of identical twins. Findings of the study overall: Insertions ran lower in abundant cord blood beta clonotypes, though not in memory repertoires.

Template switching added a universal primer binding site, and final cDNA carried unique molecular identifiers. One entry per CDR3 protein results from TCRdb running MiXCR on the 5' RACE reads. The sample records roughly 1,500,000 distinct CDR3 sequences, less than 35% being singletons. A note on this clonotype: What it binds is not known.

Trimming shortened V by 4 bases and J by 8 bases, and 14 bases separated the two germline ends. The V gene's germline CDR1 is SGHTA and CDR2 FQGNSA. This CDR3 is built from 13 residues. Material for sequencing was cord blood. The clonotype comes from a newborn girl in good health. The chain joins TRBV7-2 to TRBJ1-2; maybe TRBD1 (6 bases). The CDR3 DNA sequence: TGTGCCAGCAGCTCAGGAGGACAGCCCGGCTACACCTTC. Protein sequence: CASSSGGQPGYTF.